This T cell receptor beta chain was found in a study of T cell clonality in common variable immunodeficiency. Study-wide findings and caveats: Compared with healthy controls, CVID subjects showed increased TCRbeta clonality, mostly in about a third. CVID subjects shared fewer TCRbeta clones than healthy controls did. Fewer deletions and N-nucleotide insertions were reportedly seen in common variable immunodeficiency TCR beta sequences.

Assay: immunoSEQ multiplex PCR; the TCRdb copy retains only in-frame clones and omits some. The sample holds 40,000 to 50,000 clones, and no clone turns up only once. A few counts support this clone. The antigen is undetermined. The read gets to within 3 residues of the CDR3 end, and the germline J gene fills in the rest. V dropped 2 bases and J dropped 4 bases, with 9 bases sitting between them. The V gene's germline CDR1 is MNHEY and CDR2 SVGEGT. This CDR3 has 13 amino acids. The TCR sequence derives from a human donor with common variable immunodeficiency. What was sequenced was peripheral blood mononuclear cells. The chain links TRBV6-2 or TRBV6-3 to TRBJ2-7, with TRBD1 as a possible D gene (5 bases). The CDR3 sequence is CASSYVQVYEQYF. The DNA read from the CDR3 is TGTGCCAGCAGTTACGTACAGGTTTACGAG.